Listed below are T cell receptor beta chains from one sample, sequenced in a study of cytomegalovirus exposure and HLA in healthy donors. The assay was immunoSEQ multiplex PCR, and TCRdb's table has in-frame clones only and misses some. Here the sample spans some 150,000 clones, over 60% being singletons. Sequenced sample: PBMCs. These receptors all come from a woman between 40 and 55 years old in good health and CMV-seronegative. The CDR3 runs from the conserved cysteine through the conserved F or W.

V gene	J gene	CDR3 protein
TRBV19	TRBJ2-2	CASSKAAAGELFF
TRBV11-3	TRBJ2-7	CASSQTSGSLYEQYF
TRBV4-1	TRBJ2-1	CASSQDRGEQFF
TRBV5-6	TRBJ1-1	CASSLGQPNTEAFF
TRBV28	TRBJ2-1	CASSTSGGTSVDNEQFF
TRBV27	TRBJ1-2	CASRLQGTGHGYTF
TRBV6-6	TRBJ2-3	CASIDRGYTQYF
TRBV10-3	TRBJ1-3	CAIRGDSGNTIYF
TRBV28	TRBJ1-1	CASIQGASTEAFF
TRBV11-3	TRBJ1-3	CASSLGGLGSGNTIYF
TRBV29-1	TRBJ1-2	CSVDPWGRLNGYTF
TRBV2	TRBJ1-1	CASSGRVEWTTEAFF
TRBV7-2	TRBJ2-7	CASSFLRSLPYEQYF
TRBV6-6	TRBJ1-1	CASIWDRVGLEAFF
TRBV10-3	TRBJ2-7	CAISAGTGTYEQYF
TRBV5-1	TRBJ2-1	CASSLAGQGYNEQFF
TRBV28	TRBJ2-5	CASSLAGGQETQYF
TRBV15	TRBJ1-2	CATSRDRGNYGYTF
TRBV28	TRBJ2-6	CASSNLRGTGANVLTF
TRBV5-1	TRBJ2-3	CASSFGVGGTDTQYF
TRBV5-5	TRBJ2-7	CASSFQYQGHEQYF
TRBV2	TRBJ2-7	CASALVRSGRAYEQYF
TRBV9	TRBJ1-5	CASSPHYQPQHF
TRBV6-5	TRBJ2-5	CASSYDAYPQYF
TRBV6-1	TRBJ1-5	CASSPQETGGQPQHF
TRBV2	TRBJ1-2	CANRQGTLDYGYTF
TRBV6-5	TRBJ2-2	CASRNLAGGSGELFF
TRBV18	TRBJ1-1	CASSPNRGQTEAFF
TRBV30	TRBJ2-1	CAWSVLSSAGVKSEQFF
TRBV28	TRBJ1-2	CASTDLGASYGYTF
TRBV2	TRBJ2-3	CASIPAGGSTDTQYF
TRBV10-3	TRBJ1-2	CAISEGRGYGYTF
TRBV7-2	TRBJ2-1	CASSLSDYKQFF
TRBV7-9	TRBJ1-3	CASSAGQGHSGNTIYF
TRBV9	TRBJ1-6	CASSVVASYNSPLHF
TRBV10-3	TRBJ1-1	CAISVNNIKYTEAFF
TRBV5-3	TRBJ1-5	CARSHPTGYSNQPQHF
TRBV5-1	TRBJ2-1	CASSLGQGNEQFF
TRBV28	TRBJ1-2	CASSSGGGGDYGYTF
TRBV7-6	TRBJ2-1	CASSLGQGASEQFF
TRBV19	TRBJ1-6	CASSRDRGNSPLHF
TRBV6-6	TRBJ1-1	CASLNEGGTEAFF
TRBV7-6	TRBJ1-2	CASSLGQGAEGYTF
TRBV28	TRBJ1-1	CASSFEGLAEAFF
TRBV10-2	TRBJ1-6	CASTDGGSPLHF
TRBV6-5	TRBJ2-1	CASRPGGRGEQFF
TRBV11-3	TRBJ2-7	CASSLDQAWASDSYEQYF
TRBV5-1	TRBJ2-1	CASSLVLAGGDEQFF
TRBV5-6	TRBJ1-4	CASSLADSRANEKLFF